This T cell receptor beta chain was obtained from a study of blood T cell repertoires in COVID-19. Study information: The samples span acute and convalescent COVID-19 from the United States, Italy and Spain. Sources were T cells, B-cell-depleted T cells, or PBMCs; the material itself was cDNA or gDNA.

Trimming left V 5 bases short and J 0 bases short, with 5 bases between. The germline V gene encodes CDR1 GTSNPN and CDR2 SVGIG (reference sequence). This CDR3 region has 12 residues. Study processing details: It was from reference gene primer amplification that nucleated cell counts were estimated. The data were produced by immunoSEQ multiplex PCR, yet TCRdb's version contains in-frame clones alone and is incomplete. The V and J calls and clone size were taken over from that table, and D and trimming were inferred from the DNA. The sample contains around 64,000 clones, more than 75% of which appear only once. A single count supports this clone.

This sequence was found in a woman aged 18-35 years with acute or convalescent COVID-19. This rearrangement joins TRBV30 to TRBJ1-5; D gene ambiguous. The sample consisted of peripheral blood. The CDR3 DNA reads as TGTGCCTGGTCGAGTAGCAATCAGCCCCAGCATTTT. Its protein is CAWSSSNQPQHF.